Each of the 22 T cell receptor beta chains below was sequenced from the same sample in a study of blood T cells in healthy people across ages (dated by TCRdb to between 2014 and 2017). Library generation was performed with 5' RACE. The sample was run on an Illumina HiSeq 2500. A second PCR of roughly 7 to 12 cycles was run with a J-beta primer mix and a sample-barcoded 5' primer. TCRdb's own reprocessing of the public reads used fastp at Q25 and MiXCR and kept productive beta chains. Entries are consolidated by CDR3 protein sequence, retaining the most common genes and DNA. This sample is represented by fewer than 650,000 distinct CDR3 sequences; roughly a quarter of them were singletons. The ten largest account for roughly 3.5% of the sample. These data were also filed under a second study, of T cells of mothers and their children.

Material: blood. All receptors come from a boy younger than 10 in good health.

The sample holds a few counts of this clonotype. The chain combines TRBV25-1 with TRBJ2-1; D possibly corresponds to TRBD1 (6 bases). Deletions cut 1 base from V and 6 bases from J, with 19 bases between. This CDR3 spans 17 amino acids. Per the germline V gene, CDR1 is MGHDK and CDR2 is SYGVNS. The CDR3 nucleotides read TGTGCCAGCAGTGAATCCCCGGGACACACTTTATCCAATGAGCAGTTCTTC. Translated: CASSESPGHTLSNEQFF.

The J gene is TRBJ2-5, the V gene TRBV28; 14 nucleotides agree with TRBD2. Per the germline V gene, CDR1 is MDHEN and CDR2 is SYDVKM. The J segment lost 7 bases and the V segment lost 3 bases, leaving 7 bases of the junction unmatched. The CDR3 sequence is 16 residues long. The CDR3 reads CASSFTGTSGGGTQYF. CDR3 DNA sequence: TGTGCCAGCAGTTTCACCGGGACTAGCGGGGGCGGGACCCAGTACTTC.

This clonotype was observed a handful of times. V is TRBV12-3 or TRBV12-4 and J is TRBJ1-5; D unclear. CDR3 size: 12 residues. V was clipped by 4 bases and J by 4 bases, with 5 bases between them. The CDR3 loop is CASSSENQPQHF. The CDR3 bases are TGTGCCAGCAGTTCAGAGAATCAGCCCCAGCATTTT.

This clonotype was seen more than once but under ten times. This rearrangement joins TRBV25-1 to TRBJ2-5; tentatively, D is TRBD1 or TRBD2 (5 bases each). The CDR3 consists of 13 residues. Trimming cost V 8 bases and J 11 bases, with 21 bases left between them. From germline, CDR1 is MGHDK and CDR2 SYGVNS. In DNA, the CDR3 is TGTGCCAGCCTGGGGACGGATCAGTGGGAGCAGTACTTC. Translating gives CASLGTDQWEQYF. Variable domain in full (rest from reference TRBV25-1 and TRBJ2-5): EADIYQTPRYLVIGTGKKITLECSQTMGHDKMYWYQQDPGMELHLIHYSYGVNSTEKGDLSSESTVSRIRTEHFPLTLESARPSHTSQYLCASLGTDQWEQYFGPGTRLLVL.

The CDR3 DNA follows: TGTGCCAGCAGCTTATCATCAGACTACGAGCAGTACTTC. It translates to CASSLSSDYEQYF. The chain recombines TRBV5-4 with TRBJ2-7; no definite D call. CDR1 and CDR2 from the germline V gene are SGHNT and YYREEE (reference sequence). This CDR3 region has 13 residues. The V end was cut by 2 bases, the J end by 3 bases, with 9 bases between.

This chain links TRBV28 with TRBJ2-5; 7 nucleotides match TRBD2. The DNA matches TRBJ2-7 better at its end, which makes the J call doubtful. CDR1 is MDHEN and CDR2 is SYDVKM in the germline V gene. This CDR3 has 14 residues. The CDR3 here is CASSLGGRADEQYF. CDR3 in DNA: TGTGCCAGCAGTTTGGGAGGGAGGGCCGACGAGCAGTACTTC.

This clonotype showed up many times. This chain uses TRBV11-2 with TRBJ2-7, with TRBD2 matching 10 bases. After removal of 5 bases from V and 2 bases from J, the junction contained 0 bases not matched to a gene. CDR1 SGHAT and CDR2 FQNNGV come from the germline V gene. There are 13 residues in the CDR3. CDR3 nucleotide sequence: TGTGCCAGCAGCACTAGCGGGACCTACGAGCAGTACTTC. Encoded protein: CASSTSGTYEQYF.

V is TRBV11-2 and J is TRBJ2-5, with no clear D. Germline V gene sequence: CDR1 SGHAT, CDR2 FQNNGV. V was trimmed by 0 bases and J by 7 bases, leaving 9 bases between them. This CDR3 has 13 residues. CDR3 DNA sequence: TGTGCCAGCAGCTTAGAGGCCTCAGGGACCCAGTACTTC. Encoded protein: CASSLEASGTQYF.

The genes are TRBV20-1 and TRBJ2-1; D may correspond to TRBD1 or TRBD2 (5 bases each). The CDR3 is made up of 15 amino acids. Trimming pared 1 base from V and 8 bases from J, leaving 18 bases between. Per the germline V gene, CDR1 is DFQATT and CDR2 is SNEGSKA (reference sequence). The CDR3 region has the DNA TGCAGTGCTAGAGGAAGGGACGACCCTTGGGATGAGCAGTTCTTC. Protein sequence: CSARGRDDPWDEQFF.

CDR3 coding DNA: TGTGCCAGCAGTAGACTAGCGGGAGGCCGGACCCAAGAGACCCAGTACTTC. Its protein product is CASSRLAGGRTQETQYF. V gene TRBV2 combines with J gene TRBJ2-5; 13 bases are a match to TRBD2. Per germline, CDR1 SNHLY and CDR2 FYNNEI. V lost 5 bases to trimming and J lost 1 base; unmatched junction nucleotides: 7. The CDR3 sequence is 17 residues long.

CDR3 amino acids: CASKEDRGPYEQYF. CDR3 nucleotide sequence: TGTGCCAGCAAAGAGGACAGGGGGCCGTACGAGCAGTACTTC. The rearrangement joins TRBV6-5 to TRBJ2-7, with 11 positions matching TRBD1. CDR1 is MNHEY and CDR2 is SVGAGI in the germline V gene. The CDR3 length is 14 residues. The trim removed 7 bases at V and 4 bases at J, leaving 6 bases unmatched.

The rearrangement links TRBV9 to TRBJ2-7, with 7 positions matching TRBD2. From germline, CDR1 is SGDLS and CDR2 YYNGEE. The CDR3 totals 16 residues. Unmatched junction bases numbered 7, after V lost 1 base and J lost 0 bases. DNA of the CDR3: TGTGCCAGCAGCGTACGACTAGCCGATAGCTCCTACGAGCAGTACGTC. Translation gives CASSVRLADSSYEQYV.

V and J are TRBV11-2 and TRBJ2-7; 10 nucleotides match TRBD1. The J call may be incorrect, as the DNA end agrees better with TRBJ2-5. Germline V gene lookup returns CDR1 SGHAT and CDR2 FQNNGV. The CDR3 has 15 amino acids. This CDR3 is CASSPRQGARETQYF. CDR3 nucleotide sequence: TGTGCCAGCAGCCCTCGACAGGGGGCGAGGGAGACCCAGTACTTC.

This chain links TRBV7-2 with TRBJ2-6; a possible D gene is TRBD2 (6 bases). The CDR3 runs to 18 residues. Trimming removed 2 bases at V and 0 bases at J, with 14 bases between. The germline gives CDR1 SGHTA, CDR2 FQGNSA. DNA for the CDR3: TGTGCCAGCAGCTTATTTGGGGGGAGGTACTCTGGGGCCAACGTCCTGACTTTC. This translates into CASSLFGGRYSGANVLTF.

This clonotype came up a few times. The J gene is TRBJ2-3, the V gene TRBV15; unclear D gene. This CDR3 spans 12 amino acids. From germline, CDR1 is LNHNV and CDR2 YYDKDF (reference sequence). Trimming left V 3 bases short and J 8 bases short, with 9 bases between. CDR3 loop: CATSRALPTQYF. CDR3 DNA: TGTGCCACCAGCAGGGCCTTGCCTACGCAGTATTTT.

This rearrangement joins TRBV7-2 to TRBJ2-5; D perhaps matches TRBD2 (5 bases). V was trimmed by 8 bases and J by 10 bases, leaving 17 bases between them. The CDR3 totals 12 residues. Germline loops: CDR1 SGHTA, CDR2 FQGNSA. CDR3 in DNA: TGTGCCAGCTCATCGGGGAAGAGAGGCCAGTACTTC. Translation gives CASSSGKRGQYF.

V usage is TRBV7-9 and J usage is TRBJ1-1; no firm D call. V gave up 1 base and J gave up 5 bases, with 17 bases separating them. This CDR3 has 16 residues. Germline CDR1 and CDR2: SEHNR and FQNEAQ (reference sequence). DNA of the CDR3: TGTGCCAGCAGCTTAGTTTATGGGCCTTCTGGTACTGAAGCTTTCTTT. Its translation: CASSLVYGPSGTEAFF. The full variable domain, with the rest looked up from reference TRBV7-9 and TRBJ1-1, is DTGVSQNPRHKITKRGQNVTFRCDPISEHNRLYWYRQTLGQGPEFLTYFQNEAQLEKSRLLSDRFSAERPKGSFSTLEIQRTEQGDSAMYLCASSLVYGPSGTEAFFGQGTRLTVV.

The chain has TRBV7-2 and TRBJ2-7, with D possibly TRBD2 on 7 matching bases. The CDR3 sequence is 16 residues long. From germline, CDR1 is SGHTA and CDR2 FQGNSA. Between the trimmed V and J ends, which lost 1 base and 1 base, there was a span of 14 bases. CDR3 loop: CASSLDSGGLSYEQYF. CDR3 nucleotides: TGTGCCAGCAGCTTAGATTCGGGGGGCCTATCCTACGAGCAGTACTTC.

This clonotype occurred a few times. This chain uses TRBV7-3 with TRBJ2-1, with 12 bases identical to TRBD2. The CDR3 has 15 residues. With V trimmed by 6 bases and J by 4 bases, 4 bases remained unmatched. Germline CDR1 SGHTA, CDR2 FQGTGA. The CDR3 region has the DNA TGTGCCAGCAGTTCTAGCGGGGGGGTATACAATGAGCAGTTCTTC. It yields the protein CASSSSGGVYNEQFF.

The rearrangement joins TRBV6-5 to TRBJ1-1; no clear D gene. This CDR3 region has 14 residues. Looked up from germline, CDR1 is MNHEY and CDR2 is SVGAGI. Trimming cost V 8 bases and J 0 bases, with 13 bases left between them. In DNA form, the CDR3 reads TGTGCCAGCGCCCCGGTTTCGGTGAACACTGAAGCTTTCTTT. It encodes CASAPVSVNTEAFF.

In its sample, this clonotype was seen a few times. This chain joins TRBV9 and TRBJ1-1; D call uncertain. V lost 0 bases and J 2 bases, leaving 8 bases between the germline ends. Germline CDR1 reads SGDLS; CDR2 reads YYNGEE. The CDR3 is made up of 14 amino acids. The CDR3 DNA sequence: TGTGCCAGCAGCGTAGGCCAGGCCAACACTGAAGCTTTCTTT. This sequence encodes CASSVGQANTEAFF.

This clonotype was counted a few times. The rearrangement joins TRBV7-9 to TRBJ2-2, with D perhaps given as TRBD1 or TRBD2 (5 bases each). The CDR3 extends over 13 amino acids. Germline CDR1 reads SEHNR; CDR2 reads FQNEAQ (reference sequence). V was shortened by 10 bases and J by 1 base, with 10 bases between the two germline ends. The CDR3 is CAIQGENTGELFF. DNA for the CDR3: TGTGCCATCCAGGGAGAGAACACCGGGGAGCTGTTTTTT.